The clone carrying this T cell receptor (beta chain) was seen a few times. Its specificity is unknown. With molecular barcodes, quantitative 5'-RACE was used to make the TCR beta libraries. From the 5' RACE reads, TCRdb called clonotypes with MiXCR, one entry per CDR3 protein. The table has approximately 500,000 distinct CDR3 sequences, approximately 11% seen once; the top ten hold 6.8%. This sample is drawn from a study of CD8 T cells in ankylosing spondylitis. The study's findings and limits: Within peripheral blood, clones linked to disease were CD8+ and relatively rare. Among TCR beta sequences, a motif of several highly homologous variants appeared characteristic of ankylosing spondylitis blood. Enrichment of disease-linked clones was reportedly significant in matched ankylosing spondylitis synovial fluid. A number of the motif variants had already been described in reactive arthritis synovial fluid and blood.

The source is a male donor with ankylosing spondylitis. The sample consisted of blood, either unsorted or a sorted T cell fraction (not recorded which).

CDR3 nucleotides: TGTGCCACCAGCAGAGATTTGGGCCAGAACTACGAGCAGTACGTC. This gives the protein CATSRDLGQNYEQYV. This chain links TRBV15 with TRBJ2-7, with unresolved D. There are 15 residues in the CDR3. The V end lost 0 bases, the J end lost 3 bases, and 12 bases lay between the germline ends. Germline CDR1 is LNHNV and CDR2 is YYDKDF (reference sequence).